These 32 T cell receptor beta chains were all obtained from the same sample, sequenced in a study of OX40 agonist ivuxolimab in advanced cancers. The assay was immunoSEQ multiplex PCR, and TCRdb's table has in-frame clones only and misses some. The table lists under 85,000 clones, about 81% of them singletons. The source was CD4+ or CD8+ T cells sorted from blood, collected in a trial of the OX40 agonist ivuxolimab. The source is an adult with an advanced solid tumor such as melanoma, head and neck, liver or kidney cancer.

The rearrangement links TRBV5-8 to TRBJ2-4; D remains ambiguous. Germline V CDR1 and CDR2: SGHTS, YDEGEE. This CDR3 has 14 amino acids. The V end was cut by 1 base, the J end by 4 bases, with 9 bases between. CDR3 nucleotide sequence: TGTGCCAGCAGCTTGTTTTCTACAAAAAACATTCAGTACTTC. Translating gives CASSLFSTKNIQYF. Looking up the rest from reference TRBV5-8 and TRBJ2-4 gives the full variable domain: EAGVTQSPTHLIKTRGQQATLRCSPISGHTSVYWYQQALGLGLQFLLWYDEGEERNRGNFPPRFSGRQFPNYSSELNVNALELEDSALYLCASSLFSTKNIQYFGAGTRLSVL.

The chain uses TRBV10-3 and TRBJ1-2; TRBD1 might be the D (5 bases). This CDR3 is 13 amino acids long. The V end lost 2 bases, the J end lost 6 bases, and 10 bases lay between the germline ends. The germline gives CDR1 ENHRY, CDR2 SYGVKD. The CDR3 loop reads CAISEEGKDGYTF. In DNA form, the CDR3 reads TGTGCCATCAGTGAGGAGGGGAAGGATGGCTACACCTTC.

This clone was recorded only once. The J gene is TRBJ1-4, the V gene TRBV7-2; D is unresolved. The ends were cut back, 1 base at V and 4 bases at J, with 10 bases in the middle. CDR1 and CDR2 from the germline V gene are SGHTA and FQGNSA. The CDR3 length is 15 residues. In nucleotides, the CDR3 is TGTGCCAGCAGCTTAGTATCTGAGAATAATGAAAAACTGTTTTTT. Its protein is CASSLVSENNEKLFF.

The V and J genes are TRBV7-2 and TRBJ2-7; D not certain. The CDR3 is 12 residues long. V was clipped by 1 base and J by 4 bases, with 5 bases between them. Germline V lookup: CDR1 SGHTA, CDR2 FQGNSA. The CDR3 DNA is TGTGCCAGCAGCTTAGAAGCTTACGAGCAGTACTTC. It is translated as CASSLEAYEQYF.

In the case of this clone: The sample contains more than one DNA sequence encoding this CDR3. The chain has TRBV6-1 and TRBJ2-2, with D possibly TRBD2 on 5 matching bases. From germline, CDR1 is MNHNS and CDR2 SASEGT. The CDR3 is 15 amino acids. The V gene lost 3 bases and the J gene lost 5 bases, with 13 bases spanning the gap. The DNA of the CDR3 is TGTGCCAGCAGTGAGGGCGGGCTTAGGACCGGGGAGCTGTTTTTT. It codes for CASSEGGLRTGELFF.

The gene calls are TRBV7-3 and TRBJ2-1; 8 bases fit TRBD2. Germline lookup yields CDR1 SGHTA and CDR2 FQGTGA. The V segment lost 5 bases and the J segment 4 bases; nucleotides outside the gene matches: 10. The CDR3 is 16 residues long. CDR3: CASSLGGSGGYNEQFF. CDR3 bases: TGTGCCAGCAGCCTTGGCGGAAGCGGGGGTTACAATGAGCAGTTCTTC.

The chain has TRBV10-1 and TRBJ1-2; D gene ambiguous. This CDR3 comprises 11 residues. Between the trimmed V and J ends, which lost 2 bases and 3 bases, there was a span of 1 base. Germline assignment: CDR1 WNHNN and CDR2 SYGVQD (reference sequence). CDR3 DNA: TGCGCCAGCAGTGAGGACTATGGCTACACCTTC. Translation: CASSEDYGYTF.

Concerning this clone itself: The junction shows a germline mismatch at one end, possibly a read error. CDR3 sequence (DNA): TGTGCCAGCAGCTCCCGCAGTCACGGGACACACTTT. This translates into CASSSRSHGTHF. The rearrangement links TRBV11-2 to TRBJ1-1, with D possibly matching TRBD1 (6 bases). The germline V gene has CDR1 SGHAT and CDR2 FQNNGV. The CDR3 loop spans 12 amino acids.

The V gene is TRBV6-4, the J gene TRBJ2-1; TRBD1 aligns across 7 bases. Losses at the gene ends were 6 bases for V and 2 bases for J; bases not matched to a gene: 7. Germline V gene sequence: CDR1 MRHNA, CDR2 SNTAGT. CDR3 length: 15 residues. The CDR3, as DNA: TGTGCCAGCAGCCCAACGGGACAGCCCTACAATGAGCAGTTCTTC. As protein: CASSPTGQPYNEQFF.

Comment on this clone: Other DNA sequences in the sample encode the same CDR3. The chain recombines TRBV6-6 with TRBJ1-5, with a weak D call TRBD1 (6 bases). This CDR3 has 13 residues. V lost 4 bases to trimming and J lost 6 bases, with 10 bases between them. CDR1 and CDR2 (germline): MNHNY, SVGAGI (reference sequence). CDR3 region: CASSSGGGQPQHF. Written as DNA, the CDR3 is TGTGCCAGCAGTTCGGGGGGCGGTCAGCCCCAGCATTTT.

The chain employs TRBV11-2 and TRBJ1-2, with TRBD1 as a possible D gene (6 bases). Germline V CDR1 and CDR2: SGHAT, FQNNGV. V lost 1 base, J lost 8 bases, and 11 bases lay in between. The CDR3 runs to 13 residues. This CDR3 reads CASSLARGGGYTF. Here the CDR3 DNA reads TGTGCCAGCAGCTTAGCCAGGGGTGGAGGCTACACCTTC.

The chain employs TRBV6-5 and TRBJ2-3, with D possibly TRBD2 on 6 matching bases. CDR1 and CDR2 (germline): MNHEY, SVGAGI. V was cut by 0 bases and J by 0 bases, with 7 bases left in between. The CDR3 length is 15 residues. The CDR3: CASSYSSGSTDTQYF. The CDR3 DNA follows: TGTGCCAGCAGTTACTCGAGCGGGAGCACAGATACGCAGTATTTT.

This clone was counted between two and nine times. CDR3 in amino acids: CASSLRTGDNSPLHF. The CDR3 bases are TGTGCCAGCAGTCTCAGGACAGGAGATAATTCACCCCTCCACTTT. J is TRBJ1-6 and V is TRBV2; 7 positions agree with TRBD1. CDR3 size: 15 residues. Germline lookup yields CDR1 SNHLY and CDR2 FYNNEI. V lost 5 bases to trimming and J lost 5 bases; unmatched junction nucleotides: 6.

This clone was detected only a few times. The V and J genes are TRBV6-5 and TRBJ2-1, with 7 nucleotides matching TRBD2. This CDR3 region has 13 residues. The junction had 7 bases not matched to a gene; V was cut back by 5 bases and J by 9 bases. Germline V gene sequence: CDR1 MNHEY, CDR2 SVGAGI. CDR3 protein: CASSSWTRSEQFF. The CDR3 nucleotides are TGTGCCAGCAGTAGTTGGACTAGAAGTGAGCAGTTCTTC.

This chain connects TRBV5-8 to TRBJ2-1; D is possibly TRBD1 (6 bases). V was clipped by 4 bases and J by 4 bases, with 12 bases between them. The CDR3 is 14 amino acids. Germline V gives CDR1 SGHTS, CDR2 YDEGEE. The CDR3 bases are TGTGCCAGCAGCGAAGGGGACACTTACAATGAGCAGTTCTTC. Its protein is CASSEGDTYNEQFF. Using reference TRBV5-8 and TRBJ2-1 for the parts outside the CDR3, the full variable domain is EAGVTQSPTHLIKTRGQQATLRCSPISGHTSVYWYQQALGLGLQFLLWYDEGEERNRGNFPPRFSGRQFPNYSSELNVNALELEDSALYLCASSEGDTYNEQFFGPGTRLTVL.

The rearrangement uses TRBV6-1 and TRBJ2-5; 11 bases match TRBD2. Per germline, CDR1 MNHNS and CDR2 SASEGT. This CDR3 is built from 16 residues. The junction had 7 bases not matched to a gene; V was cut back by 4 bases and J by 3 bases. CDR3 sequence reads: CASSGPGTSGKETQYF. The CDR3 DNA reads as TGTGCCAGCAGTGGACCCGGGACTAGCGGTAAAGAGACCCAGTACTTC.

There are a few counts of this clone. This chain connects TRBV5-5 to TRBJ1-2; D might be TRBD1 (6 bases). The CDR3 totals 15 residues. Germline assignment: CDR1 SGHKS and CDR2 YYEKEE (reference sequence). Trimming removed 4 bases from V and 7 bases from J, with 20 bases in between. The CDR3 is CASSVGGSVYSGYTF. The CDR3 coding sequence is TGTGCCAGCAGCGTAGGGGGATCGGTGTATAGTGGCTACACCTTC.

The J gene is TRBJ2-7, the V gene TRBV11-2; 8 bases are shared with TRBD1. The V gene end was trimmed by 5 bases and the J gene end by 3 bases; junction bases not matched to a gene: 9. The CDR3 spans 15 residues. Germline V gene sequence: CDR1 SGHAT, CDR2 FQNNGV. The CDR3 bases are TGTGCCAGCAGCCTCAGAGTACAGGGGGGCTACGAGCAGTACTTC. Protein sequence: CASSLRVQGGYEQYF.

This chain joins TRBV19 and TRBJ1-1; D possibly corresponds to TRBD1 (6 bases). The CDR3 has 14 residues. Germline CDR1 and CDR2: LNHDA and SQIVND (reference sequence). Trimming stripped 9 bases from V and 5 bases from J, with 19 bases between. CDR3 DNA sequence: TGTGCCAGCCGCCCCCGGGGGCAACTGACTGAAGCTTTCTTT. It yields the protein CASRPRGQLTEAFF.

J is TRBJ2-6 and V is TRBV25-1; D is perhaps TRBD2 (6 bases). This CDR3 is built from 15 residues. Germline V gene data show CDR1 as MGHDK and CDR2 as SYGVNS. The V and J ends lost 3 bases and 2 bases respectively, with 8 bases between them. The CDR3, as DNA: TGTGCCAGCAGTGATGCGGGGACTGGGGCCAACGTCCTGACTTTC. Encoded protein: CASSDAGTGANVLTF.

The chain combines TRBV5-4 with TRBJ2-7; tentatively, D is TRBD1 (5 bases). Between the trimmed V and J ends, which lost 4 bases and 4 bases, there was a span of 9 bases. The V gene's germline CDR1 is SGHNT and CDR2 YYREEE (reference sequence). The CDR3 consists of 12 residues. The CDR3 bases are TGTGCCAGCAGCACAACAGGTTACGAGCAGTACTTC. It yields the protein CASSTTGYEQYF.

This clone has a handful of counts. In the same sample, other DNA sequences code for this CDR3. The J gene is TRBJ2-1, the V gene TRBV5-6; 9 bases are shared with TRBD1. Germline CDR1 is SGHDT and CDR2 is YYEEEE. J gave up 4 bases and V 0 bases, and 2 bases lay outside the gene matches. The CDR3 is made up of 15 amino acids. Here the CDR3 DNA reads TGTGCCAGCAGCTTGGGGGACAGGGAATACAATGAGCAGTTCTTC. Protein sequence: CASSLGDREYNEQFF.

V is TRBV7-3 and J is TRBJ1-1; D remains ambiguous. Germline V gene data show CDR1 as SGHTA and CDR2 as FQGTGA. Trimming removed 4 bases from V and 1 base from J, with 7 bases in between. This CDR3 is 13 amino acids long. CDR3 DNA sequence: TGTGCCAGCAGCTACGTGGGGAACACTGAAGCTTTCTTT. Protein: CASSYVGNTEAFF.

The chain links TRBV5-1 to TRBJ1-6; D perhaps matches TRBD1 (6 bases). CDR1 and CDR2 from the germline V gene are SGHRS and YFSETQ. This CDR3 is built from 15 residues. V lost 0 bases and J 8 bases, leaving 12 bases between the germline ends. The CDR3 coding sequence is TGCGCCAGCAGCTTGGATGGGGACAACTATTCACCCCTCCACTTT. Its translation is CASSLDGDNYSPLHF. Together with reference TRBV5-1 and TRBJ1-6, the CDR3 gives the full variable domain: KAGVTQTPRYLIKTRGQQVTLSCSPISGHRSVSWYQQTPGQGLQFLFEYFSETQRNKGNFPGRFSGRQFSNSRSEMNVSTLELGDSALYLCASSLDGDNYSPLHFGNGTRLTVT.

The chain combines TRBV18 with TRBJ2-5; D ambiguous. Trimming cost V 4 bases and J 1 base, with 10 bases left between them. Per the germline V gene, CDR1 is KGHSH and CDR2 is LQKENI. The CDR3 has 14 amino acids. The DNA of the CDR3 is TGTGCCAGCTCACGTGTTTCAACCCAAGAGACCCAGTACTTC. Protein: CASSRVSTQETQYF.

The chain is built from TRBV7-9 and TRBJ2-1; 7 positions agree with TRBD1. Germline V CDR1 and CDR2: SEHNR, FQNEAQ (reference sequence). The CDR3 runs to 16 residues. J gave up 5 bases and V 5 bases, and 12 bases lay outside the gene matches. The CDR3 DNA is TGTGCCAGCAGCGACCTTAGGGGGCTAGCTGACAATGAGCAGTTCTTC. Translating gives CASSDLRGLADNEQFF.

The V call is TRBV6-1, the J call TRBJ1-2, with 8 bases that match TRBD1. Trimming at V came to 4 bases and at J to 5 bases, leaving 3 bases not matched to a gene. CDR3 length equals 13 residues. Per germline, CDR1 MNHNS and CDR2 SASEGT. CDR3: CASSARQGYGYTF. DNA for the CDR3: TGTGCCAGCAGTGCACGACAGGGGTATGGCTACACCTTC.

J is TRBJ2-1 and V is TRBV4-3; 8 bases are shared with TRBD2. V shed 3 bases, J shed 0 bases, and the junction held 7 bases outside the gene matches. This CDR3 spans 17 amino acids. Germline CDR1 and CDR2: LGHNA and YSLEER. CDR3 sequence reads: CASSQGPSGSSYNEQFF. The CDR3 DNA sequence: TGCGCCAGCAGCCAGGGACCGAGCGGGAGCTCCTACAATGAGCAGTTCTTC.

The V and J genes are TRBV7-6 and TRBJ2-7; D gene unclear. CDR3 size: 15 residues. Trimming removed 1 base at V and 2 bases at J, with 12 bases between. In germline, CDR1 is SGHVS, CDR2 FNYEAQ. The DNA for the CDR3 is TGTGCCAGCAGCTTAGAGGGCAGAGCAACCTACGAGCAGTACTTC. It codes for CASSLEGRATYEQYF.

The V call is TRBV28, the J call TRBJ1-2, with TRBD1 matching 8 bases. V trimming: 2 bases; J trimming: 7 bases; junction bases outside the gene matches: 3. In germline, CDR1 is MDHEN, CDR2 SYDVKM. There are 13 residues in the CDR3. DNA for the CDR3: TGTGCCAGCAGTTTAGGCAGGGGGCTTGGCTACACCTTC. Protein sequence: CASSLGRGLGYTF.

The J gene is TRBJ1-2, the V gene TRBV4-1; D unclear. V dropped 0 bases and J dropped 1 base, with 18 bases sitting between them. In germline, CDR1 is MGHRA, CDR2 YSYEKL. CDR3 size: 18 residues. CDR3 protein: CASSQDLVAAKLNYGYTF. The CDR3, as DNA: TGCGCCAGCAGCCAAGATTTGGTGGCAGCTAAGCTTAACTATGGCTACACCTTC.

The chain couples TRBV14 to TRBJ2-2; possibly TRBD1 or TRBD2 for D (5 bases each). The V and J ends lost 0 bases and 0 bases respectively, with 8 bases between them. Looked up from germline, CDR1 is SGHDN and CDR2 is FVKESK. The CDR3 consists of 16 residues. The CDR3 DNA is TGTGCCAGCAGCCAAGAAGGGACGGCGAACACCGGGGAGCTGTTTTTT. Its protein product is CASSQEGTANTGELFF.